What follows are 9 T cell receptor beta chains derived from one specimen sequenced in a study of shared clonotypes between healthy human individuals. Data came from immunoSEQ multiplex PCR; TCRdb stores just in-frame clones and leaves some out. The table has approximately 1,000,000 clones, around 78% seen once. Sequences were obtained from memory CD4+ T cells from PBMCs. Subset described: CD45RA-negative fraction. The receptors were gathered from a man between 18 and 29 years old in good health. Some clones in this sample may be carry-over from other donors' samples.

This clone was picked up one time. The chain combines TRBV27 with TRBJ2-7; D may correspond to TRBD1 or TRBD2 (6 bases each). The CDR3 length is 16 residues. With 8 bases removed from V and 3 bases from J, the gap between germline ends came to 23 bases. Germline CDR1 reads MNHEY; CDR2 reads SMNVEV (reference sequence). The CDR3 loop reads CASQKSTGGGFYEQYF. CDR3 DNA: TGTGCCAGCCAGAAGTCAACCGGGGGCGGTTTCTACGAGCAGTACTTC.

The chain employs TRBV27 and TRBJ2-1, with 9 bases fitting TRBD2. The CDR3 contains 16 residues. Germline V gene sequence: CDR1 MNHEY, CDR2 SMNVEV (reference sequence). V dropped 3 bases and J dropped 5; count of bases not matched to a gene: 8. CDR3 nucleotides: TGTGCCAGCAGTTTCGCAGGGACTAGCAGTAACAATGAGCAGTTCTTC. As protein: CASSFAGTSSNNEQFF.

This rearrangement joins TRBV19 to TRBJ2-3, with 12 bases fitting TRBD2. Germline V lookup: CDR1 LNHDA, CDR2 SQIVND (reference sequence). V lost 6 bases and J lost 14; bases outside the gene matches: 3. This CDR3 is built from 11 residues. CDR3 sequence (DNA): TGTGCCAGTAGGACTAGCGGGAGTTGGTATTTT. As protein: CASRTSGSWYF.

This clone was observed many times. V usage is TRBV9 and J usage is TRBJ2-1; no clear D gene. V was trimmed by 3 bases and J by 7 bases, leaving 14 bases between them. The CDR3 consists of 14 residues. The germline V gene has CDR1 SGDLS and CDR2 YYNGEE. DNA of the CDR3: TGTGCCAGCAGCGCGTTAAACACGGTAAATGAGCAGTTCTTC. Translated, it gives CASSALNTVNEQFF.

The rearrangement uses TRBV28 and TRBJ2-2, with 7 bases fitting TRBD2. Germline V gene lookup returns CDR1 MDHEN and CDR2 SYDVKM. V lost 0 bases to trimming and J lost 5 bases; unmatched junction nucleotides: 6. This CDR3 region has 16 residues. CDR3 residues: CASSLWGTTGTGELFF. CDR3 bases: TGTGCCAGCAGTTTATGGGGGACTACCGGTACCGGGGAGCTGTTTTTT.

This clone showed up many times. The gene calls are TRBV6-1 and TRBJ2-2; the match to TRBD2 covers 12 bases. This CDR3 has 14 amino acids. The germline V gene has CDR1 MNHNS and CDR2 SASEGT. The V gene end was trimmed by 8 bases and the J gene end by 7 bases; junction bases not matched to a gene: 5. The CDR3 region has the DNA TGTGCCAGCTTACGACTAGCGGGAGTCGGGGAGCTGTTTTTT. This sequence encodes CASLRLAGVGELFF.

This clone was counted a few times. The chain links TRBV25-1 to TRBJ1-5; no clear D gene. The germline gives CDR1 MGHDK, CDR2 SYGVNS. Trimming shortened V by 3 bases and J by 4 bases, and 4 bases separated the two germline ends. The CDR3 runs 12 residues. The CDR3: CASSDGNQPQHF. CDR3 coding DNA: TGTGCCAGCAGTGATGGAAATCAGCCCCAGCATTTT.

The chain combines TRBV28 with TRBJ2-6, with 12 bases fitting TRBD1. The CDR3 is made up of 16 amino acids. V shed 6 bases and J 1 base; nucleotides not matched to a gene: 1. Germline V gene data show CDR1 as MDHEN and CDR2 as SYDVKM. The CDR3 loop is CASRGQGASGANVLTF. DNA for the CDR3: TGTGCCAGCAGGGGACAGGGGGCATCTGGGGCCAACGTCCTGACTTTC.

V usage is TRBV7-9 and J usage is TRBJ2-7, with D perhaps TRBD2 (5 bases). Germline-derived CDR1 and CDR2 are SEHNR and FQNEAQ (reference sequence). The CDR3 consists of 14 residues. Between the trimmed V and J ends, which lost 5 bases and 3 bases, there was a span of 14 bases. DNA for the CDR3: TGTGCCAGCAGCAAAAGCGGCTGGGACTACGAGCAGTACTTC. Its translation: CASSKSGWDYEQYF.